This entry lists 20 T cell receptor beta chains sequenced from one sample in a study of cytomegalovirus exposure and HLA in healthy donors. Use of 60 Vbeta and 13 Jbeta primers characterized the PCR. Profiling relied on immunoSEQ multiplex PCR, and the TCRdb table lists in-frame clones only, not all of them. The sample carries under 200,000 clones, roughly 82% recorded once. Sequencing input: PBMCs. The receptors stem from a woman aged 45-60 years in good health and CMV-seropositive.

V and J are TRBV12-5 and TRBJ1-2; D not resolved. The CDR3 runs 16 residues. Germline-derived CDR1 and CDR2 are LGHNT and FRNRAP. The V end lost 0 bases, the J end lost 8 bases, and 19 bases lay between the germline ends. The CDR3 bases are TGTGCTAGTGGTTTGGTCCCCGACGGATTCCCCAGGGGCTACACCTTC. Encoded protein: CASGLVPDGFPRGYTF.

DNA of the CDR3: TGTGCCAGTAGTTCTAGACAGGGCTCCTACGAGCAGTACTTC. Protein sequence: CASSSRQGSYEQYF. The rearrangement links TRBV19 to TRBJ2-5; 7 nucleotides line up with TRBD1. The J call may not be correct, given that the DNA end is closer to TRBJ2-7. The CDR3 runs to 14 residues. Germline V CDR1 and CDR2: LNHDA, SQIVND (reference sequence).

The CDR3 region has the DNA TGCGCCAGCAGTGTCCCCGCTGTACAGAACTATGGCTACACCTTC. This encodes CASSVPAVQNYGYTF. The chain has TRBV4-1 and TRBJ1-2; D gene ambiguous. The CDR3 totals 15 residues. The V end was cut by 6 bases, the J end by 2 bases, with 16 bases between. The germline gives CDR1 MGHRA, CDR2 YSYEKL.

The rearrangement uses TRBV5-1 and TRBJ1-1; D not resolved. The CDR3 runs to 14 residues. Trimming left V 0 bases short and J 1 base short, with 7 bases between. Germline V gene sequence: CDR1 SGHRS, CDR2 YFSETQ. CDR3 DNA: TGCGCCAGCAGCTTGGCAAAACAGAACACTGAAGCTTTCTTT. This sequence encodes CASSLAKQNTEAFF.

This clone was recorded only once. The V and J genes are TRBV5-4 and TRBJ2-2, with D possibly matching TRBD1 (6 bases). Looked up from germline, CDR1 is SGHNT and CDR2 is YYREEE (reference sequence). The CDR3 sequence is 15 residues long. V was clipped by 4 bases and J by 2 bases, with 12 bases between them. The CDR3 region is CASSVGQRNTGELFF. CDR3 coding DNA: TGTGCCAGCAGCGTGGGACAAAGAAACACCGGGGAGCTGTTTTTT. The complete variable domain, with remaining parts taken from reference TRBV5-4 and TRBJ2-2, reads ETGVTQSPTHLIKTRGQQVTLRCSSQSGHNTVSWYQQALGQGPQFIFQYYREEENGRGNFPPRFSGLQFPNYSSELNVNALELDDSALYLCASSVGQRNTGELFFGEGSRLTVL.

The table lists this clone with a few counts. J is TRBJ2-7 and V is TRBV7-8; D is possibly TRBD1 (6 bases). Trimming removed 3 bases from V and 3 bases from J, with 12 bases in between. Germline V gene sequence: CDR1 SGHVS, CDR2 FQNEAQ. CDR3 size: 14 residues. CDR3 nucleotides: TGTGCCAGCAGCTTGGGCGACAGGTTCTACGAGCAGTACTTC. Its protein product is CASSLGDRFYEQYF.

This CDR3 reads CASSFGQGRTGNTIYF. The CDR3 DNA follows: TGTGCCAGCAGCTTCGGACAGGGACGTACTGGAAACACCATATATTTT. The chain links TRBV5-4 to TRBJ1-3; 8 bases match TRBD1. The V segment lost 2 bases and the J segment 2 bases; nucleotides outside the gene matches: 6. CDR3 length: 16 residues. Germline V gene data show CDR1 as SGHNT and CDR2 as YYREEE (reference sequence).

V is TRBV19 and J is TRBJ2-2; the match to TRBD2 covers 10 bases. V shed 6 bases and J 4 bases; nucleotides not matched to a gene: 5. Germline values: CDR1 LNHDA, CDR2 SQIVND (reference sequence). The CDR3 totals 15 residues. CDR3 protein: CASRSQRGGTGELFF. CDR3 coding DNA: TGTGCCAGTAGATCTCAGCGGGGGGGCACCGGGGAGCTGTTTTTT. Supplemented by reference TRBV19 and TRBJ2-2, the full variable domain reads DGGITQSPKYLFRKEGQNVTLSCEQNLNHDAMYWYRQDPGQGLRLIYYSQIVNDFQKGDIAEGYSVSREKKESFPLTVTSAQKNPTAFYLCASRSQRGGTGELFFGEGSRLTVL.

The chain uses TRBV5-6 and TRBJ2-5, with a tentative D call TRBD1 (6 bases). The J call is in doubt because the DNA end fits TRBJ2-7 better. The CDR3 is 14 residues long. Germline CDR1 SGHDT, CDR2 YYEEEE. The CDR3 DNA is TGTGCCAGCAGCTTGACAGGGTCCCCCTACGAGCAGTACTTC. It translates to CASSLTGSPYEQYF.

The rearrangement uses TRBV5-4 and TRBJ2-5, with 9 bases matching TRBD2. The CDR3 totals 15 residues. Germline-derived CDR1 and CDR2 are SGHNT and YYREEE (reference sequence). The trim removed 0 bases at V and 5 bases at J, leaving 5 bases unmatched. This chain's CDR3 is CASSLAAGGGETQYF. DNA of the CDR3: TGTGCCAGCAGCTTGGCAGCGGGGGGCGGGGAGACCCAGTACTTC.

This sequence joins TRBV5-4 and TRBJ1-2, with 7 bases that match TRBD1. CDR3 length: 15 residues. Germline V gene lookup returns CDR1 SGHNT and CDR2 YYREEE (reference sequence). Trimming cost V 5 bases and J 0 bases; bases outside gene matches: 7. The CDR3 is CASRRADRANYGYTF. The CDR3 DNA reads TGTGCCAGCAGACGTGCTGACAGGGCTAACTATGGCTACACCTTC.

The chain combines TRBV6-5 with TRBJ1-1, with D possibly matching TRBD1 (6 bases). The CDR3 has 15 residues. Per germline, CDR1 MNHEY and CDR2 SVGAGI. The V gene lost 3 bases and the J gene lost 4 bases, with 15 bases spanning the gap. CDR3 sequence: CASSYADSPITEAFF. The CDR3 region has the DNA TGTGCCAGCAGTTATGCGGACAGTCCGATCACTGAAGCTTTCTTT.

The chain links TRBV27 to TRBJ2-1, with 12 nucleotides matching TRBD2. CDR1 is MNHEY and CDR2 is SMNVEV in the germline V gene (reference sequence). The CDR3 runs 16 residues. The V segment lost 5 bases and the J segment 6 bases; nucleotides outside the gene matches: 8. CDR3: CASSKLAGGAGNEQFF. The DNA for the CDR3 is TGTGCCAGCAGTAAGCTAGCGGGGGGGGCCGGCAATGAGCAGTTCTTC.

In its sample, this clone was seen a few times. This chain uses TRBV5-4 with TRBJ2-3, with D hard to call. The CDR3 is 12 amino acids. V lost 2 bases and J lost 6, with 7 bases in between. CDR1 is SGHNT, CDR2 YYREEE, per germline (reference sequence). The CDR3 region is CASSLSGDTQYF. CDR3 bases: TGTGCCAGCAGCTTATCAGGCGATACGCAGTATTTT.

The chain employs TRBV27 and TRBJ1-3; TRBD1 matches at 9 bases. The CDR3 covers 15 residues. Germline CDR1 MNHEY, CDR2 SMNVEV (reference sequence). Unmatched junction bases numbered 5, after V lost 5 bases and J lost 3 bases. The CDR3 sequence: CASSPRDRVGNTIYF. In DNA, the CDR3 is TGTGCCAGCAGTCCCCGGGACAGGGTTGGAAACACCATATATTTT.

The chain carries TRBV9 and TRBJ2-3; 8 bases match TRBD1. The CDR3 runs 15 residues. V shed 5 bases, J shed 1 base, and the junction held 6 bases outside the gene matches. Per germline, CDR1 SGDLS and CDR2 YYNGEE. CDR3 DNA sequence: TGTGCCAGCAGTGCCGGGACAGGAGGCACAGATACGCAGTATTTT. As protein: CASSAGTGGTDTQYF.

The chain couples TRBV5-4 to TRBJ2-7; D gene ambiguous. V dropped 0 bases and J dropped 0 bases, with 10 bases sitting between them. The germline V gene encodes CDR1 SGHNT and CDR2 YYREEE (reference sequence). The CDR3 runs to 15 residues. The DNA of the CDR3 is TGTGCCAGCAGCTTGGGTCATCAAAACTCCTACGAGCAGTACTTC. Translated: CASSLGHQNSYEQYF.

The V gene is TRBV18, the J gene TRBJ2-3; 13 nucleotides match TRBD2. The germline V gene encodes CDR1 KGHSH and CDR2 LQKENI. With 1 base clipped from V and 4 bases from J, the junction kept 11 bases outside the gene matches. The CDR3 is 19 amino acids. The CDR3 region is CASSPLTITSGGAADTQYF. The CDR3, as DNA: TGTGCCAGCTCACCACTGACAATTACTAGCGGGGGGGCCGCAGATACGCAGTATTTT.

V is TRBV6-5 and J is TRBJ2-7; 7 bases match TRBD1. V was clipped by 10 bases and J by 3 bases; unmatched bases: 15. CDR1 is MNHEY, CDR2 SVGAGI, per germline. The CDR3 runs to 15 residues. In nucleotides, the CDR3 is TGTGCCACCCGCGGACAGGCCTCCTCCCTCTACGAGCAGTACTTC. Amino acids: CATRGQASSLYEQYF.

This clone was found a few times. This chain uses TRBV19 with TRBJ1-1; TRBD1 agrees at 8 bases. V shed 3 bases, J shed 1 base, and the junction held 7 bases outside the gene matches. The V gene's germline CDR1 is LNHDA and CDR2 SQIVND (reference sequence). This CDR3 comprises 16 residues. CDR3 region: CASSMGVGTGNTEAFF. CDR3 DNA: TGTGCCAGTAGTATGGGAGTAGGGACAGGGAACACTGAAGCTTTCTTT. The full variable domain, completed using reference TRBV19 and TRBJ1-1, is DGGITQSPKYLFRKEGQNVTLSCEQNLNHDAMYWYRQDPGQGLRLIYYSQIVNDFQKGDIAEGYSVSREKKESFPLTVTSAQKNPTAFYLCASSMGVGTGNTEAFFGQGTRLTVV.